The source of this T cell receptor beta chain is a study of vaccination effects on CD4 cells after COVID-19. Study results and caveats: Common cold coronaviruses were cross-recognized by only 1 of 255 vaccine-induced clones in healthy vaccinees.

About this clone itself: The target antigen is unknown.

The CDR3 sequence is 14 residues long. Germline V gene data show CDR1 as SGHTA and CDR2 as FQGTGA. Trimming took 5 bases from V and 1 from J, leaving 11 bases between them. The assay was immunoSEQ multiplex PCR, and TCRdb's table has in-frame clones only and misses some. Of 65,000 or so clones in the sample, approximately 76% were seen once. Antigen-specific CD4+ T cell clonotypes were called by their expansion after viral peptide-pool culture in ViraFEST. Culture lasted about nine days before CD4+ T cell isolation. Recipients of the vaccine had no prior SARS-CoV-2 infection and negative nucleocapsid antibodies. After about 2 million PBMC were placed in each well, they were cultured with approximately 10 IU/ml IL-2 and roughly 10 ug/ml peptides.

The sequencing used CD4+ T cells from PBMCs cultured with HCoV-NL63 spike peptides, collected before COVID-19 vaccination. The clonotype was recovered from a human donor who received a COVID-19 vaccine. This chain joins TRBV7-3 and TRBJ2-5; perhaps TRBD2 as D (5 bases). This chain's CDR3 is CASSPYGVQETQYF. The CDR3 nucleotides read TGTGCCAGCAGCCCCTACGGGGTCCAAGAGACCCAGTACTTC.